This T cell receptor (beta chain) was obtained from a study of cytotoxic CD8 clonotypes in ibrutinib-treated CLL. Study information: Patients gave response samples after a median around eleven months of treatment, range 6 to 36.

Unmatched junction bases numbered 10, after V lost 0 bases and J lost 4 bases. The CDR3 length is 17 residues. Germline CDR1 and CDR2: LGHNA and YSLEER. Note on this clone: Its target is unknown.

General observations from the study: With treatment, public clonotypes, which were uncommon, either contracted or remained stable. Clonality, elevated at ibrutinib response, dropped back toward baseline at progression. Collection times varied between progressing and sustained-remission patients.

The table came from immunoSEQ multiplex PCR; TCRdb's copy has only in-frame clones and leaves some out. The repertoire consists of 160,000 or so clones, with roughly four fifths occurring once and the leading ten covering 3.5% to 5.5%. This clonotype was sampled from a human donor with chronic lymphocytic leukemia. The input for sequencing was PBMCs, taken after 24 months of ibrutinib treatment. This sequence joins TRBV4-3 and TRBJ2-7; 9 bases match TRBD1. Written as DNA, the CDR3 is TGCGCCAGCAGCCAAGAACCCCCGGGACAGGGTTGGTACGAGCAGTACTTC. Protein: CASSQEPPGQGWYEQYF.